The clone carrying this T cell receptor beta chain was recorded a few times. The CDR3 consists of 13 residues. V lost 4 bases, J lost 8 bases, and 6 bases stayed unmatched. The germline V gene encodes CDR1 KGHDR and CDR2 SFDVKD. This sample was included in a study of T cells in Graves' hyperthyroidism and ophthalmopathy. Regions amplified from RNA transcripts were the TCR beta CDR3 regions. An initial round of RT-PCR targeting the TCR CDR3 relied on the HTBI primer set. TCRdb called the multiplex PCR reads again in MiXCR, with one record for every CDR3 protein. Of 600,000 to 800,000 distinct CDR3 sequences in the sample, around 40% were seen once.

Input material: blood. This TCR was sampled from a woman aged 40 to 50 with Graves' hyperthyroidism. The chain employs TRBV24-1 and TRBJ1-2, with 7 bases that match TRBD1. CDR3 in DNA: TGTGCCACCAGTGACTCGACAGGGTTGGGCTACACCTTC. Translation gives CATSDSTGLGYTF.